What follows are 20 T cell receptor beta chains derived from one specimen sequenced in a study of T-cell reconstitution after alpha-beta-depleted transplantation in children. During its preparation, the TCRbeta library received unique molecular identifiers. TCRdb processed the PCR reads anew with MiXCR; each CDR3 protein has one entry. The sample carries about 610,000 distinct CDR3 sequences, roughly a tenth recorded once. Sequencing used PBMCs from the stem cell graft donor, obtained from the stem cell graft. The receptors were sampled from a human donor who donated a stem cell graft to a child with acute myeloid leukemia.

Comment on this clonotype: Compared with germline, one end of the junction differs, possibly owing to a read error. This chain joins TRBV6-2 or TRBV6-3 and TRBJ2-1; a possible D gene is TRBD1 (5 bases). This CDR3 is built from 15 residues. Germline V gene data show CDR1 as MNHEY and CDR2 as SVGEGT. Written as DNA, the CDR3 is TGTGCCAGCAGGCAAAGGTTGTCTAAGGACAATGGGCAGTTCTTC. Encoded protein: CASRQRLSKDNGQFF.

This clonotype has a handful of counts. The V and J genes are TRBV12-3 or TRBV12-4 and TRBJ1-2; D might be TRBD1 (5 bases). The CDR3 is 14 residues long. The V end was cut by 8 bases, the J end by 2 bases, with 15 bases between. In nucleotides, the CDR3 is TGTGCCAGCGGGGGGGGATCGGGGAACTATGGCTACACCTTC. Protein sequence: CASGGGSGNYGYTF.

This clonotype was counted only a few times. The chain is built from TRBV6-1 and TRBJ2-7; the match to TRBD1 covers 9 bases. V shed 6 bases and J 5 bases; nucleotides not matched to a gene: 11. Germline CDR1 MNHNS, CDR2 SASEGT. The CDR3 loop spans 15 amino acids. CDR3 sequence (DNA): TGTGCCAGCAGCCTATCCGGGACAGGGTCCCACGAGCAGTACTTC. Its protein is CASSLSGTGSHEQYF.

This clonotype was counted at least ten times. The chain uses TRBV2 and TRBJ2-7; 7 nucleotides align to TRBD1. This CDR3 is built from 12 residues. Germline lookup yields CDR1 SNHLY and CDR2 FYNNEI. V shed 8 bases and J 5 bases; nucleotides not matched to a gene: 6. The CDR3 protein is CASDRVGHEQYF. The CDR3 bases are TGTGCCAGCGACAGGGTCGGCCACGAGCAGTACTTC.

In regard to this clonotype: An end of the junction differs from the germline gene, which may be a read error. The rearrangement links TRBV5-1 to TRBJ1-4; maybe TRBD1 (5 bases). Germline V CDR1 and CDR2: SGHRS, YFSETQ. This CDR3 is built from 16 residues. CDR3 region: CASSPPTGATNEKLSF. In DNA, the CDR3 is TGCGCCAGCAGCCCCCCGACCGGGGCAACTAATGAAAAACTGTCTTTT. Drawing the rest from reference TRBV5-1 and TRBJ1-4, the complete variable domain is KAGVTQTPRYLIKTRGQQVTLSCSPISGHRSVSWYQQTPGQGLQFLFEYFSETQRNKGNFPGRFSGRQFSNSRSEMNVSTLELGDSALYLCASSPPTGATNEKLSFGSGTQLSVL.

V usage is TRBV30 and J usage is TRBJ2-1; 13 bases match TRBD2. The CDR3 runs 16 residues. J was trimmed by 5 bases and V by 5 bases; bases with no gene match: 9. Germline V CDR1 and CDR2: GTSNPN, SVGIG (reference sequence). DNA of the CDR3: TGTGCCTGGTCCCCTCCGGGACTAGCGGGAAACAATGAGCAGTTCTTC. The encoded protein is CAWSPPGLAGNNEQFF.

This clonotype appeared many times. The chain's CDR3 is CASSSAGTSAPYF. As DNA, the CDR3 is TGTGCCAGCAGTTCTGCCGGGACTAGCGCTCCGTATTTT. This rearrangement joins TRBV7-2 to TRBJ2-3; TRBD2 agrees at 10 bases. V gave up 6 bases and J gave up 14 bases; unmatched junction bases: 11. The CDR3 has 13 amino acids. Germline CDR1 SGHTA, CDR2 FQGNSA. Looking up the rest from reference TRBV7-2 and TRBJ2-3 gives the full variable domain: GAGVSQSPSNKVTEKGKDVELRCDPISGHTALYWYRQSLGQGLEFLIYFQGNSAPDKSGLPSDRFSAERTGGSVSTLTIQRTQQEDSAVYLCASSSAGTSAPYFGPGTRLTVL.

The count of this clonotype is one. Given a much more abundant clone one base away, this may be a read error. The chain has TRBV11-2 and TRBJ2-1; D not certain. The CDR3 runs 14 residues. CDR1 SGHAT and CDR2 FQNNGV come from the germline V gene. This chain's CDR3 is CASSLGSSLNEQLF. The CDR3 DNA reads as TGTGCCAGCAGCTTAGGTTCTAGTCTCAATGAGCAGTTGTTC.

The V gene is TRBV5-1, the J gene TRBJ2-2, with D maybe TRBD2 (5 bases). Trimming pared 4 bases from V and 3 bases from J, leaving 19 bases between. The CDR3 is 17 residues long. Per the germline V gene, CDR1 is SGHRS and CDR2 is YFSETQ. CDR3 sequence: CASSQQPPRDHTGELFF. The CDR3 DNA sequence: TGCGCCAGCAGCCAACAGCCCCCCCGGGATCACACCGGGGAGCTGTTTTTT.

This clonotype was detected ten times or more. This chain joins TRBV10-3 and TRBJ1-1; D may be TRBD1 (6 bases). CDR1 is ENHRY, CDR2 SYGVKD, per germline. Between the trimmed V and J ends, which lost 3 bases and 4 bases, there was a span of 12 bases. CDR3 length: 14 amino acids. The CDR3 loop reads CAISDQQGITEAFF. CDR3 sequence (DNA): TGTGCCATCAGTGACCAACAGGGCATCACTGAAGCTTTCTTT.

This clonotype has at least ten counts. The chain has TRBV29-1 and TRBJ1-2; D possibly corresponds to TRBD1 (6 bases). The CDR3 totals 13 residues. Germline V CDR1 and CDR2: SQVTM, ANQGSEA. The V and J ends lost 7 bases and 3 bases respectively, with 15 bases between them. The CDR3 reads CSGKAGGDYGYTF. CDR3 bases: TGCAGCGGGAAGGCGGGGGGCGACTATGGCTACACCTTC. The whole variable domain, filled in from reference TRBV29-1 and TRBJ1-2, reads SAVISQKPSRDICQRGTSLTIQCQVDSQVTMMFWYRQQPGQSLTLIATANQGSEATYESGFVIDKFPISRPNLTFSTLTVSNMSPEDSSIYLCSGKAGGDYGYTFGSGTRLTVV.

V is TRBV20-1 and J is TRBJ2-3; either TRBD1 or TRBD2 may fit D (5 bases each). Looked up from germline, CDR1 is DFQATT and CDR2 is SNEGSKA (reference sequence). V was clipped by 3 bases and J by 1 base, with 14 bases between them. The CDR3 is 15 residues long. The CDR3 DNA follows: TGCAGTGCTAGCGACGACCGGGACGGCACAGATACGCAGTATTTT. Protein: CSASDDRDGTDTQYF.

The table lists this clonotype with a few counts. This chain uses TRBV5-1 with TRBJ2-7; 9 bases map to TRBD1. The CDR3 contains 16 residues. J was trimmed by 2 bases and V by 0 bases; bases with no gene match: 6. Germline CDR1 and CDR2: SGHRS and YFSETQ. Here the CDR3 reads CASSLDGQGRTYEQYF. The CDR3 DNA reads TGCGCCAGCAGCTTGGACGGACAGGGGAGAACCTACGAGCAGTACTTC.

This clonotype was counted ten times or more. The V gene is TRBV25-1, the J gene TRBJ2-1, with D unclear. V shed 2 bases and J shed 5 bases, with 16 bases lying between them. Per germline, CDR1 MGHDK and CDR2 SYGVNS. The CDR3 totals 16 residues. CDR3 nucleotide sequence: TGTGCCAGCAGTGAACCGGGCGGCCAGCCTGACAATGAGCAGTTCTTC. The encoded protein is CASSEPGGQPDNEQFF. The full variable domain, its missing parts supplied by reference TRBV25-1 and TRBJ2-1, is EADIYQTPRYLVIGTGKKITLECSQTMGHDKMYWYQQDPGMELHLIHYSYGVNSTEKGDLSSESTVSRIRTEHFPLTLESARPSHTSQYLCASSEPGGQPDNEQFFGPGTRLTVL.

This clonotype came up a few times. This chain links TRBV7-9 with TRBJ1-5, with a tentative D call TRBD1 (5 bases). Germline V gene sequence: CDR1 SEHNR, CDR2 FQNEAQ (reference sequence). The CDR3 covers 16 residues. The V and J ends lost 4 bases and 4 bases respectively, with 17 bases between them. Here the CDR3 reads CASSSGTYKFNQPQHF. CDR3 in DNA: TGTGCCAGCAGCTCCGGGACGTACAAGTTTAATCAGCCCCAGCATTTT. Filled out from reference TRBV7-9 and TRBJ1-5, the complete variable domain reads DTGVSQNPRHKITKRGQNVTFRCDPISEHNRLYWYRQTLGQGPEFLTYFQNEAQLEKSRLLSDRFSAERPKGSFSTLEIQRTEQGDSAMYLCASSSGTYKFNQPQHFGDGTRLSIL.

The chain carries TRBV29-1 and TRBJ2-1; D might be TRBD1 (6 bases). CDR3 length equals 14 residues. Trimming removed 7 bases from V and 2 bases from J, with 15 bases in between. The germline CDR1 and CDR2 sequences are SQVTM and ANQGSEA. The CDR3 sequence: CSAHDRQTYNEQFF. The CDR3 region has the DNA TGCAGCGCCCACGACAGGCAGACCTACAATGAGCAGTTCTTC.

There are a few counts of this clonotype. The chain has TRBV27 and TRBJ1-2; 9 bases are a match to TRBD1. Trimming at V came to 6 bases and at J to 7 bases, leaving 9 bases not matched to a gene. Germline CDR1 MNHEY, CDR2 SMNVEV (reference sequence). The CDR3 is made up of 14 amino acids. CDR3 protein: CASRIDRGVGGYTF. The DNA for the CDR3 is TGTGCCAGCAGGATAGACAGGGGGGTCGGTGGCTACACCTTC.

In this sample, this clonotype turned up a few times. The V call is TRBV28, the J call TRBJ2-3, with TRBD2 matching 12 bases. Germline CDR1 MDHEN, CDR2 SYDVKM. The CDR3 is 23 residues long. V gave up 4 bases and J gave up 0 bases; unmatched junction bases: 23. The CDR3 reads CASSSGSQLAGGGWGPSTDTQYF. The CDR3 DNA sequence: TGTGCCAGCAGTTCAGGGTCGCAACTAGCGGGAGGAGGATGGGGTCCTAGCACAGATACGCAGTATTTT. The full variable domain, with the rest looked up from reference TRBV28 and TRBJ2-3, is DVKVTQSSRYLVKRTGEKVFLECVQDMDHENMFWYRQDPGLGLRLIYFSYDVKMKEKGDIPEGYSVSREKKERFSLILESASTNQTSMYLCASSSGSQLAGGGWGPSTDTQYFGPGTRLTVL.

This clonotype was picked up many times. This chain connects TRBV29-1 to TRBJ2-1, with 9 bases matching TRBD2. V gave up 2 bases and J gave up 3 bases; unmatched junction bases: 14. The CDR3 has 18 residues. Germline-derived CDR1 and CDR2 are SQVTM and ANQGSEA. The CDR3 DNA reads TGCAGCGTTGAATCTAGCGGGAACCAAGCAGCTGTCTACAATGAGCAGTTCTTC. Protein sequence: CSVESSGNQAAVYNEQFF.

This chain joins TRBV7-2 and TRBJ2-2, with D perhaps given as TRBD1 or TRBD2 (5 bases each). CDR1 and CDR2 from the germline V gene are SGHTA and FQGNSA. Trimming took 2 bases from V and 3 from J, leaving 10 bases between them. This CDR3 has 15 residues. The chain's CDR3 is CASSLFGGDTGELFF. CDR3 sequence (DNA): TGTGCCAGCAGCTTATTTGGGGGAGACACCGGGGAGCTGTTTTTT.